This T cell receptor beta chain came from a study of cytomegalovirus exposure and HLA in healthy donors. This clone turned up a few times. The PCR made use of 60 Vbeta and 13 Jbeta primers. Clones were sequenced by immunoSEQ multiplex PCR, and TCRdb holds only the in-frame ones, with some missing. The repertoire includes about 110,000 clones, just over 70% of them detected once, and roughly 0.76% sits in the top ten. V gave up 5 bases and J gave up 6 bases; unmatched junction bases: 8. The CDR3 extends over 14 amino acids. From germline, CDR1 is SGHNT and CDR2 YYREEE (reference sequence). Sequenced sample: PBMCs. This receptor was taken from a boy between 5 and 17 years old in good health and CMV-seronegative. The chain employs TRBV5-4 and TRBJ1-2; TRBD1 agrees at 9 bases. This chain's CDR3 is CASRNSGTGHGYTF. CDR3 nucleotides: TGTGCCAGCAGAAACTCCGGGACAGGGCATGGCTACACCTTC.